This T cell receptor beta chain is from a study of OX40 agonist ivuxolimab in advanced cancers. The germline CDR1 and CDR2 sequences are MNHNS and SASEGT. J gave up 5 bases and V 3 bases, and 4 bases lay outside the gene matches. CDR3 length: 15 residues. Sequenced by immunoSEQ multiplex PCR; TCRdb stores in-frame clones only, minus some. This sample has fewer than 30,000 clones, with about 89% found just once. To note about this clone: Its matching antigen is unknown.

Whole-study results and caveats: Averaged across samples, CD8+ T cells carried more expanded clones than CD4+ did. The authors did not determine the antigen specificity of the expanded peripheral T cells.

The sample was CD4+ or CD8+ T cells sorted from blood, taken in a trial of the OX40 agonist ivuxolimab. The chain couples TRBV6-1 to TRBJ1-2; 12 nucleotides align to TRBD1. The clonotype was recovered from an adult with an advanced solid tumor such as melanoma, head and neck, liver or kidney cancer. This CDR3 is CASSEPGQGAYGYTF. Here the CDR3 DNA reads TGTGCCAGCAGTGAGCCGGGACAGGGGGCGTATGGCTACACCTTC.